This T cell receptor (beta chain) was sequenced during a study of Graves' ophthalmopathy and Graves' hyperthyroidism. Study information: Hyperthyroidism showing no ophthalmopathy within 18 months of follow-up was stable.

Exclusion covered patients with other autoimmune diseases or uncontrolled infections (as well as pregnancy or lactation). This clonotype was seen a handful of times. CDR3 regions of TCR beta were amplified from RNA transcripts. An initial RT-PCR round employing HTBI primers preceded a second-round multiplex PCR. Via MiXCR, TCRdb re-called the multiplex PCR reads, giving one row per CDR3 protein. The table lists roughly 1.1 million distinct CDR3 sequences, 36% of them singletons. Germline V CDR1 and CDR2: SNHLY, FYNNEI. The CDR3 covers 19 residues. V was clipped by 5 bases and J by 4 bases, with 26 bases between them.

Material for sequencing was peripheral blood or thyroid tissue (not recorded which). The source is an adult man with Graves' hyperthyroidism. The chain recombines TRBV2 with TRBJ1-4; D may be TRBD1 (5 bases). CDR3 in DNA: TGTGCCAGCAGTCGATCCAGCCCAACTAATCGGGACCGTAATGAAAAACTGTTTTTT. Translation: CASSRSSPTNRDRNEKLFF.